This T cell receptor beta chain is drawn from a study of early T cells in non-severe SARS-CoV-2 infection. TCRdb re-called the 5' RACE reads through MiXCR, storing one row per CDR3 protein. Among around 60,000 distinct CDR3 sequences listed, about an eighth were seen once. V shed 4 bases and J 1 base; nucleotides not matched to a gene: 3. Germline CDR1 is SGHAT and CDR2 is FQNNGV. The CDR3 consists of 14 residues. This clonotype was picked up many times. The receptor was isolated from an adult who was a healthcare worker with PCR-confirmed SARS-CoV-2 infection or an uninfected control (not recorded which). Sequencing was performed on whole blood. This chain connects TRBV11-2 to TRBJ2-7; 8 nucleotides agree with TRBD1. The CDR3 region is CASSWDRMSYEQYF. DNA for the CDR3: TGTGCCAGCAGCTGGGACAGGATGTCCTACGAGCAGTACTTC.